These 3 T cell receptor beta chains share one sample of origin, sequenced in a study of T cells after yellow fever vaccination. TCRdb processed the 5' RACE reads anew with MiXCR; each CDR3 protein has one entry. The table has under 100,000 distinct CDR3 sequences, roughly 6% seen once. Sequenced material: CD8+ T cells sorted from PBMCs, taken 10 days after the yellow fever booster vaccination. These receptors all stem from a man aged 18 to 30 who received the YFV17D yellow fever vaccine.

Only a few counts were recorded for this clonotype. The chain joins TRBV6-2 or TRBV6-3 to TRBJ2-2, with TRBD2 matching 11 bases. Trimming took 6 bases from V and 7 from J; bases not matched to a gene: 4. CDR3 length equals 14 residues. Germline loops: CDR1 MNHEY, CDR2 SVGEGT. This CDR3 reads CASRTSGVGGELFF. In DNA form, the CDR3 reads TGTGCCAGCAGGACTAGCGGGGTTGGCGGGGAGCTGTTTTTT.

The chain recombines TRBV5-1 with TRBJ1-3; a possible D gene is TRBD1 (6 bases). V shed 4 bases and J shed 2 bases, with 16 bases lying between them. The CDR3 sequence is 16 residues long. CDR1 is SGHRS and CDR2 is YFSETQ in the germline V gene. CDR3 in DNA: TGCGCCAGCAGCCCTTCAAGGGGGATCACTGGAAACACCATATATTTT. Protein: CASSPSRGITGNTIYF. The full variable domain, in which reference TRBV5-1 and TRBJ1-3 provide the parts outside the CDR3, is KAGVTQTPRYLIKTRGQQVTLSCSPISGHRSVSWYQQTPGQGLQFLFEYFSETQRNKGNFPGRFSGRQFSNSRSEMNVSTLELGDSALYLCASSPSRGITGNTIYFGEGSWLTVV.

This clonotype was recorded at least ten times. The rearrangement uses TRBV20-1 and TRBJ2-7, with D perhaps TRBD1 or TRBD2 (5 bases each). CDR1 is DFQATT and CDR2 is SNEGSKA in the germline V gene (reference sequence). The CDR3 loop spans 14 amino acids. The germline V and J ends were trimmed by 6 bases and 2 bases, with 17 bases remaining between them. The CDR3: CSAISRDPAYEQYF. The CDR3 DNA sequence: TGCAGTGCCATCTCCCGGGACCCAGCCTACGAGCAGTACTTC.